This T cell receptor beta chain was captured by sequencing in a study of T cells in Graves' hyperthyroidism and ophthalmopathy. Study-level results: Most expanded thyroid clonotypes above 0.001 recurred in blood. Before onset, by a median of about six months, the model predicted ophthalmopathy.

The sample holds many counts of this clonotype. Its antigen is unknown. RNA transcripts were the template for amplifying TCR beta CDR3 regions. HTBI primers drove first-round RT-PCR of the TCR CDR3. Each CDR3 protein is one row after TCRdb ran MiXCR on the multiplex PCR reads. Among over 350,000 distinct CDR3 sequences listed, about 15% were seen once. Patients with ophthalmopathy all had a Clinical Activity Score of at least 3, a NOSPECS grade of at least 4 and duration under 3 months. Diagnoses were made from clinical symptoms, serum measures (thyroxine and TRAb), thyroid ultrasound and orbital computed tomography. The V end lost 5 bases, the J end lost 9 bases, and 20 bases lay between the germline ends. The CDR3 is made up of 15 amino acids. Germline V gene sequence: CDR1 SGHNT, CDR2 YENEEA.

This sequence was found in a man younger than 30 with Graves' ophthalmopathy. Sequencing input: blood. The gene calls are TRBV11-3 and TRBJ2-1; D may be TRBD2 (6 bases). This CDR3 is CASSAPREVLGEQFF. The CDR3 nucleotides are TGTGCCAGCAGCGCCCCAAGGGAGGTGTTGGGTGAGCAGTTCTTC.